This T cell receptor (beta chain) was identified during a study of identical twins. TCRdb processed the 5' RACE reads anew with MiXCR; each CDR3 protein has one entry. The table lists hundreds of thousands of distinct CDR3 sequences, 9% to 15% of them singletons, with 1.5% to 2% in the top ten. In the case of this clonotype: Its target is unknown.

The study's findings and limits: Its conclusions, products of cross-sectional statistical analysis, did not come from following the same donors. Reduced insertions were recorded for abundant cord blood beta clonotypes, with no such pattern in memory repertoires.

J lost 0 bases, V lost 3 bases, and 11 bases had no gene match. Germline V gene sequence: CDR1 LGHNA, CDR2 YNFKEQ. There are 19 residues in the CDR3. These sequences were also reported in another study, on yellow fever vaccine responses in identical twins.

The J gene is TRBJ2-4, the V gene TRBV4-2; the match to TRBD2 covers 10 bases. The clonotype originates from a woman aged 18-29 years in good health. Sequences were obtained from PBMCs. CDR3 amino acids: CASSQPGASGGRAKNIQYF. The CDR3 DNA is TGTGCCAGCAGCCAGCCCGGGGCTAGCGGGGGCCGAGCCAAAAACATTCAGTACTTC.